The T cell receptor beta chain described here comes from a study of blood T cell repertoires in COVID-19. Study-wide context: There were acute and convalescent COVID-19 samples, and they came from the United States, Italy and Spain.

Here immunoSEQ multiplex PCR was the method, and the copy in TCRdb shows in-frame clones only, minus some. The sample lists approximately 56,000 clones; 75% to 90% were seen once. The CDR3 covers 12 residues. Looked up from germline, CDR1 is SGHNT and CDR2 is YYREEE (reference sequence). Germline trimming cut 4 bases from V and 7 bases from J; bases unmatched to any gene: 3. The material sequenced was peripheral blood. The sequence came from a woman in her fifties or sixties with COVID-19, enrolled during active disease. The chain uses TRBV5-4 and TRBJ1-2; 8 bases agree with TRBD1. DNA for the CDR3: TGTGCCAGCAGCCCGGACAGGGCTGGCTACACCTTC. Translation gives CASSPDRAGYTF.